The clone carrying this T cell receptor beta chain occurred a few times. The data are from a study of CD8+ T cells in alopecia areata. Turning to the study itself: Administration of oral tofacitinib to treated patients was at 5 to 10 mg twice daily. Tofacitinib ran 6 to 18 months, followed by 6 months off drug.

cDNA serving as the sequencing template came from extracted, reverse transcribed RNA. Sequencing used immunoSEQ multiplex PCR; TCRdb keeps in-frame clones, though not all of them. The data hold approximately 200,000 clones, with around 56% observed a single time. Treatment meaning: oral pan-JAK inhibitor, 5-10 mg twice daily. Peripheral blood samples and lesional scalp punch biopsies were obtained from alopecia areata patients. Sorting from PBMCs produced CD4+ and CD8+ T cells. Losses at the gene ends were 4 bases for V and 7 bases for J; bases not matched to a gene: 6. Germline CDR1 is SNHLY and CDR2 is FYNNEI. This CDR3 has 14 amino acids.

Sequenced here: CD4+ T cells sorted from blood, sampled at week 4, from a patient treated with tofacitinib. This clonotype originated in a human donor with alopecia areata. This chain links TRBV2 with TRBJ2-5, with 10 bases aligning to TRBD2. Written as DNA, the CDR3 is TGTGCCAGCAGTGGGACTAGCGGCCGGGGGACCCAGTACTTC. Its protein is CASSGTSGRGTQYF.